The sequence of this T cell receptor (beta chain) was determined in a study of Ad26.COV2.S vaccination and SARS-CoV-2 variants. Study information: As a participant in COV1001, the donor was in the Ad26.COV2.S trial arm. Once or twice, 56 days apart, Ad26.COV2.S was delivered intramuscularly. Findings and limits, study-wide: Vaccinated individuals (as opposed to placebo recipients) had higher spike-specific TCR breadth. Total T cell responses may have been underestimated by the TCR breadth and depth analyses.

Sample treatment: approximately 18 received Ad26.COV2.S at low or high dose, single or two shots; roughly 5 received placebo; per-sample allocation not given. Following the first vaccine or placebo injection, samples were taken on day 63. The data were produced by immunoSEQ multiplex PCR, yet TCRdb's version contains in-frame clones alone and is incomplete. The sample shows approximately 400,000 clones, 85% of them seen only once. CDR3 length equals 14 residues. Looked up from germline, CDR1 is LGHDT and CDR2 is YNNKEL (reference sequence). Trimming took 0 bases from V and 6 from J; bases not matched to a gene: 4. Concerning this clone: Antigen unknown.

This receptor was obtained from a person between 18 and 60 years old who received the Ad26.COV2.S COVID-19 vaccine or a placebo. The J gene is TRBJ2-7, the V gene TRBV3-1 (or the pseudogene TRBV3-2); 8 nucleotides align to TRBD1. Sequencing was performed on peripheral blood, taken in a trial of Ad26.COV2.S vaccine versus placebo. The CDR3 protein is CASSQDPTGAEQYF. The CDR3 DNA reads TGTGCCAGCAGCCAAGATCCGACAGGGGCCGAGCAGTACTTC.